A single sample is the source of the 11 T cell receptor beta chains below, sequenced in a study of T cell responses to AZD1222 COVID-19 vaccine. The table came from immunoSEQ multiplex PCR; TCRdb's copy has only in-frame clones and leaves some out. Of fewer than 150,000 clones listed, approximately 92% are singletons. Material: peripheral blood, obtained 28 days after the second AZD1222 dose. The receptors here all came from an adult who received the AZD1222 COVID-19 vaccine.

The chain couples TRBV5-4 to TRBJ2-7; 7 bases map to TRBD1. The CDR3 spans 14 residues. V shed 3 bases, J shed 2 bases, and the junction held 5 bases outside the gene matches. In germline, CDR1 is SGHNT, CDR2 YYREEE (reference sequence). The CDR3 here is CASSSRQGTYEQYF. The CDR3 nucleotides are TGTGCCAGCAGCTCCAGACAGGGCACCTACGAGCAGTACTTC.

The chain employs TRBV2 and TRBJ1-5; TRBD1 is a possible D gene (5 bases). The CDR3 length is 14 residues. Trimming shortened V by 7 bases and J by 0 bases, and 10 bases separated the two germline ends. CDR1 SNHLY and CDR2 FYNNEI come from the germline V gene. CDR3 in amino acids: CASTPDSSNQPQHF. The CDR3 DNA follows: TGTGCCAGCACCCCCGACAGTAGCAATCAGCCCCAGCATTTT.

This chain uses TRBV19 with TRBJ1-6, with no clear D. CDR3 length: 16 amino acids. The V end was cut by 7 bases, the J end by 10 bases, with 23 bases between. From germline, CDR1 is LNHDA and CDR2 SQIVND (reference sequence). The CDR3 region has the DNA TGTGCCAGTACCCGGGAGCGGGCAGGTCTAGTCTCACCCCTCCACTTT. Translating it yields CASTRERAGLVSPLHF.

The CDR3 here is CASSQGLAGPRDTQYF. DNA of the CDR3: TGCGCCAGCAGCCAAGGACTAGCGGGGCCCCGGGATACGCAGTATTTT. V is TRBV4-3 and J is TRBJ2-3; 11 nucleotides align to TRBD2. The CDR3 totals 16 residues. Trimming cost V 1 base and J 6 bases; bases outside gene matches: 6. Germline V gene lookup returns CDR1 LGHNA and CDR2 YSLEER.

The rearrangement links TRBV21-1 to TRBJ2-7. TRBV21-1 is a documented pseudogene. CDR3 length: 14 amino acids. The CDR3 region has the DNA TGTGCCAGCAGCCGTCCGGAAAGGCCCTACGAGCAGTACTTC. Its translation is CASSRPERPYEQYF.

This chain uses TRBV19 with TRBJ2-7, with D possibly being TRBD2 (7 bases). Germline CDR1 is LNHDA and CDR2 is SQIVND (reference sequence). The length of the CDR3 is 14 residues. V was cut by 10 bases and J by 2 bases, with 18 bases left in between. CDR3 in amino acids: CATEGGAGPYEQYF. CDR3 DNA: TGTGCCACCGAAGGGGGGGCTGGGCCCTACGAGCAGTACTTC.

The CDR3 sequence: CASSYDTEAFF. In DNA form, the CDR3 reads TGTGCCAGCAGTTACGACACTGAAGCTTTCTTT. The chain employs TRBV6-6 and TRBJ1-1; unclear D gene. CDR1 and CDR2 from the germline V gene are MNHNY and SVGAGI (reference sequence). V lost 2 bases and J lost 3, with 1 base in between. The CDR3 contains 11 residues.

The count of this clone is one. The chain recombines TRBV9 with TRBJ1-2; D possibly corresponds to TRBD1 (6 bases). CDR3 length: 15 residues. Germline CDR1 and CDR2: SGDLS and YYNGEE. The germline V and J ends were trimmed by 0 bases and 7 bases, with 16 bases remaining between them. The CDR3 DNA sequence: TGTGCCAGCAGCGTAGGTACGGGAGGGGGTTTTGGCTACACCTTC. Its translation: CASSVGTGGGFGYTF.

V is TRBV5-6 and J is TRBJ2-1; 12 bases match TRBD2. This CDR3 is built from 15 residues. After removal of 5 bases from V and 9 bases from J, the junction contained 9 bases not matched to a gene. Germline CDR1 reads SGHDT; CDR2 reads YYEEEE. Here the CDR3 reads CASRLTSGGLGEQFF. The CDR3 bases are TGTGCCAGCAGATTGACTAGCGGGGGTTTGGGTGAGCAGTTCTTC.

The chain recombines TRBV21-1 with TRBJ2-7. TRBV21-1 corresponds to a pseudogene. There are 14 residues in the CDR3. CDR3 nucleotide sequence: TGTGCCAGCAGCAAAGATTCTGGCTCCTACGAGCAGTACTTC. It yields the protein CASSKDSGSYEQYF.

In its sample, this clone was seen once. The chain couples TRBV5-1 to TRBJ1-4, with no clear D. V lost 5 bases, J lost 7 bases, and 9 bases lay in between. The CDR3 loop spans 12 amino acids. Germline V gene lookup returns CDR1 SGHRS and CDR2 YFSETQ. The chain's CDR3 is CASRWVSEKLFF. The CDR3 region has the DNA TGCGCCAGCAGGTGGGTTTCTGAAAAACTGTTTTTT.